A selection of T cell receptor beta chains follows, all from one sample in a study of blood T cell repertoires in COVID-19. Profiling relied on immunoSEQ multiplex PCR, and the TCRdb table lists in-frame clones only, not all of them. The sample holds around 200,000 clones, 88% seen once. Sequencing was carried out using PBMCs or T cells enriched from blood (not recorded which). The receptors originated from a woman aged 25-40 years who had recovered from COVID-19. Each CDR3 is given without its conserved first and last residue. The D gene is left open where the match is weak.

J: TRBJ1-1; V: TRBV12-3/TRBV12-4; D: NA; CDR3: ASSAQVPEAF
J: TRBJ1-1; V: TRBV7-2; D: TRBD1; CDR3: ASSVDRVNTEAF
J: TRBJ1-2; V: TRBV2; D: TRBD1; CDR3: ASRGTAKEYGYT
J: TRBJ1-1; V: TRBV3-1/TRBV3-2; D: NA; CDR3: ASSQGRFPEAF
J: TRBJ1-1; V: TRBV9; D: NA; CDR3: ASSPIQTEAF
J: TRBJ2-2; V: TRBV19; D: NA; CDR3: ASNPGGRGELF
J: TRBJ1-6; V: TRBV27; D: NA; CDR3: ASSFTGVNSPLH
J: TRBJ1-2; V: TRBV5-1; D: TRBD1; CDR3: ASSLAGTAYGYT
J: TRBJ1-1; V: TRBV19; D: TRBD1; CDR3: ASSAQGPEAF
J: TRBJ2-3; V: TRBV5-1; D: NA; CDR3: ASSLGIVRANRGTDTQY
J: TRBJ2-5; V: TRBV5-4; D: TRBD2; CDR3: ASRLAGGQETQY
J: TRBJ2-1; V: TRBV9; D: NA; CDR3: ASSVEFAETYNEQF
J: TRBJ1-2; V: TRBV3-1/TRBV3-2; D: NA; CDR3: ASSQEARTPYT
J: TRBJ1-1; V: TRBV7-2; D: NA; CDR3: ASSLDYGGTEAF
J: TRBJ1-2; V: TRBV4-3; D: TRBD1; CDR3: ASSPGQGAYYGYT
J: TRBJ2-7; V: TRBV7-2; D: TRBD2; CDR3: ASSGGPSYEQY
J: TRBJ2-2; V: TRBV19; D: TRBD1; CDR3: ASTPDRVYTGELF
J: TRBJ2-2; V: TRBV7-3; D: TRBD1; CDR3: ASSLNRGETGELF